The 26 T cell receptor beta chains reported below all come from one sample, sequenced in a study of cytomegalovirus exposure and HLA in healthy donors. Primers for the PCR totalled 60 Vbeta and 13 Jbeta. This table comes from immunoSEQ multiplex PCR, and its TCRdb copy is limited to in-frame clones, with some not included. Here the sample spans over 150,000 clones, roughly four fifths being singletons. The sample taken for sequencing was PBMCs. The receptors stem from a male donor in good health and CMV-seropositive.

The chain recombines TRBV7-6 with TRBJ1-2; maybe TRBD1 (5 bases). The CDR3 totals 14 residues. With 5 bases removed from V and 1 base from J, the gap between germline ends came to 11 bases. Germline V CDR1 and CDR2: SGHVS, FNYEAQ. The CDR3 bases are TGTGCCAGCAGCCGTACCGACAGTAACTATGGCTACACCTTC. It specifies CASSRTDSNYGYTF.

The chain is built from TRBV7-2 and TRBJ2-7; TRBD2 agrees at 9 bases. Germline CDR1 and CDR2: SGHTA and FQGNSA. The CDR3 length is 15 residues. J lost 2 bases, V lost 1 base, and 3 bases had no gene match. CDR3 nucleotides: TGTGCCAGCAGCTTAGGTCTAGCGGGGACCTACGAGCAGTACTTC. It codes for CASSLGLAGTYEQYF.

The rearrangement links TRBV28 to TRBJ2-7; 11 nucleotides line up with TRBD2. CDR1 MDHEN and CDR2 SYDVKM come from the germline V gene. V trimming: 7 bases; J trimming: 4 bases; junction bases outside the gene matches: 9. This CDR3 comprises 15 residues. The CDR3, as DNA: TGTGCCAGCACTCCTTCCGGGACTAGCGGTTACGAGCAGTACTTC. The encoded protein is CASTPSGTSGYEQYF.

The CDR3: CASSLRDRALGYEQYF. For the CDR3, the DNA is TGTGCCAGCAGCTTAAGGGACAGGGCCCTTGGGTACGAGCAGTACTTC. The J gene is TRBJ2-5, the V gene TRBV7-2, with 9 nucleotides matching TRBD1. The J call is uncertain, as TRBJ2-7 better fits the DNA end. There are 16 residues in the CDR3. Germline assignment: CDR1 SGHTA and CDR2 FQGNSA.

The CDR3 DNA follows: TGTGCCAGCAGTTTGGCTAGCGCAAGCTCCTACAATGAGCAGTTCTTC. Protein sequence: CASSLASASSYNEQFF. V and J are TRBV28 and TRBJ2-1; D possibly corresponds to TRBD2 (6 bases). This CDR3 is 16 amino acids long. CDR1 is MDHEN and CDR2 is SYDVKM in the germline V gene. V gave up 3 bases and J gave up 0 bases, with 12 bases separating them. Complete variable domain (other parts from reference TRBV28 and TRBJ2-1): DVKVTQSSRYLVKRTGEKVFLECVQDMDHENMFWYRQDPGLGLRLIYFSYDVKMKEKGDIPEGYSVSREKKERFSLILESASTNQTSMYLCASSLASASSYNEQFFGPGTRLTVL.

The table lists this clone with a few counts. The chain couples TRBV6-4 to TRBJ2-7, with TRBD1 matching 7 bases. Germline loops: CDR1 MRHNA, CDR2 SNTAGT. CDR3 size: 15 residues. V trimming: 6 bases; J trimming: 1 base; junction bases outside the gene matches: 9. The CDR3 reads CASRITGTASYEQYF. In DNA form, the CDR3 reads TGTGCCAGCAGAATAACCGGGACAGCTTCCTACGAGCAGTACTTC.

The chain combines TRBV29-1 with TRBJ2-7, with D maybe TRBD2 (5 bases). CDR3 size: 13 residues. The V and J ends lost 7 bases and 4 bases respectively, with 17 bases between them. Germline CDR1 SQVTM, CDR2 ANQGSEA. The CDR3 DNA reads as TGCAGCGCCGGGAATCAATTTGCGTACGAGCAGTACTTC. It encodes CSAGNQFAYEQYF.

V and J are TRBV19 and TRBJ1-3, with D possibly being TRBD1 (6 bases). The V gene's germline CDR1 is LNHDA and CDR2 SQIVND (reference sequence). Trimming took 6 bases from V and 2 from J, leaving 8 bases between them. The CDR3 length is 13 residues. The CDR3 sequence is CASRQGAGNTIYF. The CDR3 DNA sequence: TGTGCCAGTAGACAGGGCGCTGGAAACACCATATATTTT.

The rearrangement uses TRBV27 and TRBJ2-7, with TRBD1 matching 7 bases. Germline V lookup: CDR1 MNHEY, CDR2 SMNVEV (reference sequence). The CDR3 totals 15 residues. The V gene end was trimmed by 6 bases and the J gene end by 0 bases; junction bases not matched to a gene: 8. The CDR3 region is CASRPGTDSSYEQYF. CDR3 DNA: TGTGCCAGCAGACCCGGGACAGATAGCTCCTACGAGCAGTACTTC.

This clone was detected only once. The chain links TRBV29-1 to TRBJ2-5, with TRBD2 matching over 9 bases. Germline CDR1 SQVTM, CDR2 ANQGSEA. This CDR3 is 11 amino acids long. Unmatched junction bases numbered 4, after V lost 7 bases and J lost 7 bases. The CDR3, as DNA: TGCAGCGGTGGGCGGGGGGGGACCCAGTACTTC. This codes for CSGGRGGTQYF. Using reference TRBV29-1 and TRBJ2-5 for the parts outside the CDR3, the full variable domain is SAVISQKPSRDICQRGTSLTIQCQVDSQVTMMFWYRQQPGQSLTLIATANQGSEATYESGFVIDKFPISRPNLTFSTLTVSNMSPEDSSIYLCSGGRGGTQYFGPGTRLLVL.

CDR3 sequence reads: CASSSGQVRGTQYF. The CDR3 DNA reads as TGTGCCAGCAGCTCTGGACAGGTCCGGGGGACCCAGTACTTC. This rearrangement joins TRBV5-4 to TRBJ2-5, with TRBD1 matching over 7 bases. The V gene end was trimmed by 3 bases and the J gene end by 7 bases; junction bases not matched to a gene: 9. Germline CDR1 SGHNT, CDR2 YYREEE (reference sequence). The CDR3 sequence is 14 residues long.

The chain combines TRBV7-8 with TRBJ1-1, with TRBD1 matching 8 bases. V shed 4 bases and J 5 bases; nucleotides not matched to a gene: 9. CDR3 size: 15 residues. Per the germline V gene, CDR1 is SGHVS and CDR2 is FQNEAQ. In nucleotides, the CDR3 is TGTGCCAGCAGCTGGATTGGACAGGGAGGTACTGAAGCTTTCTTT. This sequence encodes CASSWIGQGGTEAFF.

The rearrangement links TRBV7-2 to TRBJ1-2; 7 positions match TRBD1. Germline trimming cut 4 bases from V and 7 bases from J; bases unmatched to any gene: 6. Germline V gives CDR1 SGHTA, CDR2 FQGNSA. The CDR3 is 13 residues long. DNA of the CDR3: TGTGCCAGCAGCTCGACAGGGATCGGTGGCTACACCTTC. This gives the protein CASSSTGIGGYTF.

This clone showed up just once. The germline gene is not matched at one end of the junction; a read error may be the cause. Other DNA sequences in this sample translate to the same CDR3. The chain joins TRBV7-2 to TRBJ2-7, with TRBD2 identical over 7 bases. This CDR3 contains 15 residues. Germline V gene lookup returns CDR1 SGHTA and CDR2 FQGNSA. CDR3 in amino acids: CASSFVAGVSYEQYF. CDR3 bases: TGTGCCAGTAGCTTCGTAGCGGGCGTAAGCTACGAGCAGTACTTC.

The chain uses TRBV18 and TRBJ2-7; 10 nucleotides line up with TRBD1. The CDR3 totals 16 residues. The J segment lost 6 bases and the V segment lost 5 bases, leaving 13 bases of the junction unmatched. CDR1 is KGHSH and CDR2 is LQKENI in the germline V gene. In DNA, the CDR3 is TGTGCCAGCTCAGTACTGGGGACAGGGGATGGAGGCGAGCAGTACTTC. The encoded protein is CASSVLGTGDGGEQYF. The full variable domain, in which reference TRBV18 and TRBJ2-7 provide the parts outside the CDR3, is NAGVMQNPRHLVRRRGQEARLRCSPMKGHSHVYWYRQLPEEGLKFMVYLQKENIIDESGMPKERFSAEFPKEGPSILRIQQVVRGDSAAYFCASSVLGTGDGGEQYFGPGTRLTVT.

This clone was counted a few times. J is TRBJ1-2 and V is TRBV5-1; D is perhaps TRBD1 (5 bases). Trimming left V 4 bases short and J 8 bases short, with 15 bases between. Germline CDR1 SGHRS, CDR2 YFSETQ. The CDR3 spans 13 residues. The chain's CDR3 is CASSTGGGRGYTF. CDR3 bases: TGCGCCAGCAGCACGGGGGGAGGTAGAGGCTACACCTTC.

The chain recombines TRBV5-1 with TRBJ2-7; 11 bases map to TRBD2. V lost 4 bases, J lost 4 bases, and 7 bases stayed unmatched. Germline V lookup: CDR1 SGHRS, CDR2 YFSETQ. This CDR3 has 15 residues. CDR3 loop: CASSLDTSGSYEQYF. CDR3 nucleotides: TGCGCCAGCAGCCTCGATACTAGCGGGAGTTACGAGCAGTACTTC.

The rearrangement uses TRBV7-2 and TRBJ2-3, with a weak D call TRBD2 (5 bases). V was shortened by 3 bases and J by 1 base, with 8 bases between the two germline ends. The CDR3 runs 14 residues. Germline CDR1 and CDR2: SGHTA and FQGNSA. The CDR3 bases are TGTGCCAGCAGCTTGACGAGGGGCACAGATACGCAGTATTTT. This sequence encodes CASSLTRGTDTQYF.

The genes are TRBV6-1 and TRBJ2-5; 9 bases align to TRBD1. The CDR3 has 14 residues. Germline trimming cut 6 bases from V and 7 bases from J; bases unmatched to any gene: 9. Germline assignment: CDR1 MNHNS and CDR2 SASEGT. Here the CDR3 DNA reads TGTGCCAGCAGGGAGGGACAGGGTCCCGGGACCCAGTACTTC. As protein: CASREGQGPGTQYF.

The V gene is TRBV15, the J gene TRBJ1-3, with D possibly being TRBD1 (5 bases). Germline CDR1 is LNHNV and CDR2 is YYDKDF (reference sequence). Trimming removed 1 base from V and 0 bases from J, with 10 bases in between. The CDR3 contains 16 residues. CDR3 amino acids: CATSRVNRHSGNTIYF. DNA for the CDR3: TGTGCCACCAGCAGAGTGAACAGGCACTCTGGAAACACCATATATTTT.

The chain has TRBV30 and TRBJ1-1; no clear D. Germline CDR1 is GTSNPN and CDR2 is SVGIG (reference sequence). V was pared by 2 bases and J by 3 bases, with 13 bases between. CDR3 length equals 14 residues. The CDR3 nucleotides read TGTGCCTGGAGTCCCCTTTCAGCGTACACTGAAGCTTTCTTT. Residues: CAWSPLSAYTEAFF.

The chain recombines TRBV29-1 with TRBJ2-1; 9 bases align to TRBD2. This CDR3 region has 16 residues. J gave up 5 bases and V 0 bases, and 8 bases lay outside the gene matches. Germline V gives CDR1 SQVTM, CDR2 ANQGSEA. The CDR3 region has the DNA TGCAGCGTTGAAGAAGGGAGACTAGCGGCAAACAATGAGCAGTTCTTC. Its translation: CSVEEGRLAANNEQFF.

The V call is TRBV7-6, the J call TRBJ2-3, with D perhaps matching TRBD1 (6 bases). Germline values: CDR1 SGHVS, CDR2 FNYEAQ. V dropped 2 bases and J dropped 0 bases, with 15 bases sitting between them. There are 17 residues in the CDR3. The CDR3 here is CASSLLGAGRSTDTQYF. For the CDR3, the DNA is TGTGCCAGCAGCTTATTGGGGGCGGGCAGAAGCACAGATACGCAGTATTTT.

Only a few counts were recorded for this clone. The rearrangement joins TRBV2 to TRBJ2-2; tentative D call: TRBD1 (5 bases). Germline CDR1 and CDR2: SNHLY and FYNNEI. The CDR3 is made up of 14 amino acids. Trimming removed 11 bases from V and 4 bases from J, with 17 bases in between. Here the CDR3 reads CAQRWGTGTGELFF. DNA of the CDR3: TGTGCCCAGCGTTGGGGCACGGGCACCGGGGAGCTGTTTTTT.

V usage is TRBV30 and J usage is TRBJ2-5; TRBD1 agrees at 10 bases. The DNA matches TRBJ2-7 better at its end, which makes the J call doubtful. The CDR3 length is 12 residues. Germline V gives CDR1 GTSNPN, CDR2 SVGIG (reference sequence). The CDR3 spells CAGDRGYNEQYF. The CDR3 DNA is TGTGCCGGGGACAGGGGCTATAACGAGCAGTACTTC.

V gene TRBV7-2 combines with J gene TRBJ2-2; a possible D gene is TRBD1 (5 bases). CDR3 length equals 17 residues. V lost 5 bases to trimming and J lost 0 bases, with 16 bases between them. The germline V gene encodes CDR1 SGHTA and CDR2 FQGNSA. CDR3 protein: CASSQAQDFPNTGELFF. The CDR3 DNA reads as TGTGCCAGCAGCCAGGCACAGGATTTTCCGAACACCGGGGAGCTGTTTTTT.